This TCR beta chain was obtained from a study of CD8 T cells in Susac syndrome. A remark on this clonotype: Its antigen is undetermined.

The study, taken as a whole, reports: Acknowledgment was made by the study that its TCR sequencing and HLA analysis involved a relatively small number of individuals.

It was with random hexamers that roughly 0.45 to 1 ug RNA was reverse transcribed. The amplification used immunoSEQ multiplex PCR on TCR beta CDR3; it spanned 54 Vbeta and 13 Jbeta. MiXCR, run by TCRdb on the immunoSEQ multiplex PCR reads, gives a single entry per CDR3 protein. Here the sample spans 180,000 or so distinct CDR3 sequences, less than 95% being singletons. TCR beta sequencing covered blood CD8+ and CD4+ T cells. Controls were drawn from healthy donors and were matched for age and sex. The CDR3 runs 15 residues. V lost 2 bases to trimming and J lost 4 bases, with 14 bases between them. Germline CDR1 and CDR2: SGHTA and FQGNSA.

The TCR originated in a human donor in good health. Source material: CD4+ T cells from PBMCs. The chain carries TRBV7-2 and TRBJ1-1; D not certain. Written as DNA, the CDR3 is TGTGCCAGCAGCTTATTGGGTGGGCTAAGCACTGAAGCTTTCTTT. It translates to CASSLLGGLSTEAFF.